The next 9 T cell receptor beta chains were all read from a single sample in a study of monozygotic twins with inflammatory bowel disease. TCRdb re-called the 5' RACE reads and catalogs CDR3 proteins one per entry, DNA excluded. The sample holds around 40,000 distinct CDR3 sequences. Sequenced: blood. The source is a human donor with ulcerative colitis or Crohn's disease, or a healthy co-twin of an affected twin (not recorded which).

The chain employs TRBV27 and TRBJ2-7; TCRdb's D call of TRBD1 is untestable without DNA. Germline CDR1 is MNHEY and CDR2 is SMNVEV (reference sequence). The CDR3 has 15 amino acids. The CDR3 loop is CASSPQGTGAHEQYF.

The chain recombines TRBV12-5 with TRBJ2-5; the D call from TCRdb, TRBD1, cannot be confirmed without DNA. Germline CDR1 is LGHNT and CDR2 is FRNRAP. CDR3 length: 13 amino acids. The CDR3 loop reads CASGPRTAETQYF.

V is TRBV7-9 and J is TRBJ1-1. Germline loops: CDR1 SEHNR, CDR2 FQNEAQ (reference sequence). CDR3 size: 13 residues. CDR3 region: CASSLALGTEAFF.

This chain connects TRBV29-1 to TRBJ1-4; TCRdb picks TRBD1, but there is no DNA to check that call. The germline CDR1 and CDR2 sequences are SQVTM and ANQGSEA. The CDR3 totals 13 residues. The chain's CDR3 is CSVGGFQNEKLFF.

This rearrangement joins TRBV4-3 to TRBJ2-2; TCRdb calls TRBD1, which cannot be checked without DNA. The CDR3 has 17 residues. The V gene's germline CDR1 is LGHNA and CDR2 YSLEER. CDR3 protein: CASSQDGRGRVTGELFF.

The V call is TRBV27, the J call TRBJ1-4. This CDR3 is 16 amino acids long. CDR1 is MNHEY, CDR2 SMNVEV, per germline (reference sequence). CDR3 sequence reads: CASRPMDLTGLEKLFF. Full variable domain (outside the CDR3, taken from reference TRBV27 and TRBJ1-4): EAQVTQNPRYLITVTGKKLTVTCSQNMNHEYMSWYRQDPGLGLRQIYYSMNVEVTDKGDVPEGYKVSRKEKRNFPLILESPSPNQTSLYFCASRPMDLTGLEKLFFGSGTQLSVL.

V usage is TRBV5-1 and J usage is TRBJ2-2. CDR1 and CDR2 (germline): SGHRS, YFSETQ. This CDR3 region has 15 residues. CDR3 amino acids: CASSSFDKNTGELFF.

V is TRBV10-3 and J is TRBJ2-7. Germline V gene sequence: CDR1 ENHRY, CDR2 SYGVKD. This CDR3 contains 13 residues. CDR3 region: CAISEEDTYEQYF.

This chain links TRBV12-3 or TRBV12-4 with TRBJ1-4. The CDR3 totals 15 residues. This CDR3 is CASSSDYAKGEKLFF.